The 28 T cell receptor beta chains reported below all come from one sample, sequenced in a study of shared clonotypes between healthy human individuals. Libraries were prepared by immunoSEQ multiplex PCR; TCRdb keeps only in-frame clonotypes and omits some of them. Of about 1,800,000 clones listed, 85% to 95% are singletons. The naive CD8 population came from CD45RO-negative cells selected for CCR7, without terminally differentiated effector memory CD45RA+ cells. Input material: naive CD8+ T cells sorted from blood. These receptors came from a man between 18 and 35 years old in good health.

The rearrangement uses TRBV6-5 and TRBJ1-2; D call uncertain. Looked up from germline, CDR1 is MNHEY and CDR2 is SVGAGI. The CDR3 has 15 residues. The ends were cut back, 10 bases at V and 3 bases at J, with 21 bases in the middle. Written as DNA, the CDR3 is TGTGCCATCGATGCAAGGGCAGAGCCGTACTATGGCTACACCTTC. Translation: CAIDARAEPYYGYTF.

The chain has TRBV19 and TRBJ1-1; no firm D call. The germline CDR1 and CDR2 sequences are LNHDA and SQIVND (reference sequence). Deletions cut 3 bases from V and 6 bases from J, with 11 bases between. The CDR3 loop spans 13 amino acids. The CDR3 DNA sequence: TGTGCCAGTAGTATTATTGAGGGTTCTGAAGCTTTCTTT. Translation gives CASSIIEGSEAFF.

CDR3 coding DNA: TGTGCCAGCAGTGTCATGACAGGGGCTCCGGAGACCCAGTACTTC. Its translation is CASSVMTGAPETQYF. This chain links TRBV7-2 with TRBJ2-5; 8 bases agree with TRBD1. Unmatched junction bases numbered 11, after V lost 6 bases and J lost 5 bases. The CDR3 has 15 amino acids. Germline loops: CDR1 SGHTA, CDR2 FQGNSA.

The V call is TRBV15, the J call TRBJ1-4, with 9 bases matching TRBD1. The CDR3 totals 15 residues. Germline values: CDR1 LNHNV, CDR2 YYDKDF (reference sequence). J was trimmed by 6 bases and V by 3 bases; bases with no gene match: 5. Here the CDR3 DNA reads TGTGCCACCAGCAGGACAGGACAGGGGCATGAAAAACTGTTTTTT. Translating gives CATSRTGQGHEKLFF.

The chain combines TRBV27 with TRBJ1-2; a weak D match, TRBD1 (5 bases). The CDR3 runs 15 residues. Trimming removed 5 bases at V and 5 bases at J, with 18 bases between. The germline gives CDR1 MNHEY, CDR2 SMNVEV (reference sequence). The CDR3 sequence: CASSARGILNYGYTF. Written as DNA, the CDR3 is TGTGCCAGCAGTGCGCGGGGCATCCTCAATTATGGCTACACCTTC.

As regards this clone: Other DNA sequences within the sample encode an identical CDR3. The chain couples TRBV4-3 to TRBJ2-7, with 11 bases matching TRBD2. Trimming cost V 1 base and J 4 bases; bases outside gene matches: 3. In germline, CDR1 is LGHNA, CDR2 YSLEER. The CDR3 covers 15 residues. CDR3 DNA sequence: TGCGCCAGCAGCCAAGTGTTAGCGGGAGGGTACGAGCAGTACTTC. Amino acid sequence: CASSQVLAGGYEQYF.

The chain carries TRBV28 and TRBJ1-2; 9 nucleotides align to TRBD1. The V and J ends lost 5 bases and 0 bases, in that order; junction bases with no gene match: 7. The CDR3 has 16 residues. Germline loops: CDR1 MDHEN, CDR2 SYDVKM. Written as DNA, the CDR3 is TGTGCCAGCAGTCATGACAGGGGGTTTTCTAACTATGGCTACACCTTC. As protein: CASSHDRGFSNYGYTF.

The rearrangement joins TRBV28 to TRBJ1-2, with D tentatively TRBD1 (6 bases). V was pared by 10 bases and J by 2 bases, with 20 bases between. The CDR3 length is 15 residues. Germline lookup yields CDR1 MDHEN and CDR2 SYDVKM. This CDR3 reads CATLDNREANYGYTF. CDR3 sequence (DNA): TGTGCCACCCTCGACAACAGGGAGGCAAACTATGGCTACACCTTC.

The chain couples TRBV4-1 to TRBJ2-7, with TRBD2 matching 7 bases. The V gene end was trimmed by 1 base and the J gene end by 4 bases; junction bases not matched to a gene: 4. CDR1 MGHRA and CDR2 YSYEKL come from the germline V gene. The CDR3 runs to 14 residues. CDR3 loop: CASSQVLADYEQYF. The CDR3 nucleotides are TGCGCCAGCAGCCAAGTGCTAGCGGATTACGAGCAGTACTTC.

This clone was found once. The sample has other DNA sequences that encode this CDR3 too. This rearrangement joins TRBV5-4 to TRBJ2-5; the D gene is possibly TRBD1 (7 bases). Germline V gene data show CDR1 as SGHNT and CDR2 as YYREEE (reference sequence). Between the trimmed V and J ends, which lost 2 bases and 5 bases, there was a span of 10 bases. The CDR3 is 13 amino acids. The CDR3 DNA reads TGTGCCAGCAGCTTCAGGGGGGAGGAGACCCAGTACTTC. Its translation is CASSFRGEETQYF.

The chain recombines TRBV4-1 with TRBJ2-5, with D hard to call. V lost 1 base and J 2 bases, leaving 14 bases between the germline ends. CDR1 and CDR2 (germline): MGHRA, YSYEKL. The CDR3 runs 16 residues. CDR3 amino acids: CASSQGPTLRQETQYF. The CDR3 DNA is TGCGCCAGCAGCCAAGGGCCCACCCTCAGACAAGAGACCCAGTACTTC.

The CDR3 DNA reads TGTGCCAGCAGTCCCCGCGTCGAGTCGACCCTTTCCTACGAGCAGTACTTC. It is translated as CASSPRVESTLSYEQYF. V gene TRBV27 combines with J gene TRBJ2-7, with D unclear. CDR1 is MNHEY and CDR2 is SMNVEV in the germline V gene (reference sequence). The V gene lost 5 bases and the J gene lost 1 base, with 21 bases spanning the gap. CDR3 length equals 17 residues.

This clone was seen only once. The chain combines TRBV7-6 with TRBJ1-6, with D possibly being TRBD1 (6 bases). The CDR3 has 14 residues. CDR1 is SGHVS and CDR2 is FNYEAQ in the germline V gene. Trimming shortened V by 3 bases and J by 8 bases, and 11 bases separated the two germline ends. The chain's CDR3 is CASSLLGGDSPLHF. The CDR3 nucleotides are TGTGCCAGCAGCTTGTTAGGGGGGGATTCACCCCTCCACTTT.

The chain uses TRBV5-6 and TRBJ2-2; D possibly corresponds to TRBD1 (6 bases). Germline V gene sequence: CDR1 SGHDT, CDR2 YYEEEE. V gave up 4 bases and J gave up 0 bases, with 7 bases separating them. This CDR3 comprises 14 residues. The CDR3 here is CASSRTANTGELFF. CDR3 coding DNA: TGTGCCAGCAGCAGGACAGCGAACACCGGGGAGCTGTTTTTT.

In this sample, this clone turned up once. This chain links TRBV6-1 with TRBJ2-1, with TRBD2 matching over 13 bases. Per the germline V gene, CDR1 is MNHNS and CDR2 is SASEGT. The CDR3 runs 19 residues. Trimming cost V 1 base and J 2 bases; bases outside gene matches: 8. CDR3 coding DNA: TGTGCCAGCAGTGAAGATGGGACTAGCGGGATGGGGCCCTACAATGAGCAGTTCTTC. Translating gives CASSEDGTSGMGPYNEQFF.

The rearrangement joins TRBV2 to TRBJ2-5; 8 nucleotides line up with TRBD1. The CDR3 has 14 residues. Germline CDR1 and CDR2: SNHLY and FYNNEI. J was trimmed by 5 bases and V by 4 bases; bases with no gene match: 6. The CDR3, as DNA: TGTGCCAGCAGTGGACAGGGGCCCCGGGAGACCCAGTACTTC. Amino acids: CASSGQGPRETQYF.

V is TRBV27 and J is TRBJ2-1, with D unresolved. CDR3 length: 17 amino acids. Germline loops: CDR1 MNHEY, CDR2 SMNVEV (reference sequence). The V end was cut by 2 bases, the J end by 3 bases, with 17 bases between. Written as DNA, the CDR3 is TGTGCCAGCAGTTTAGCCCCTATCGGCTCGATCTACAATGAGCAGTTCTTC. As protein: CASSLAPIGSIYNEQFF.

The chain recombines TRBV29-1 with TRBJ1-2; TRBD1 matches 10 bases. Germline lookup yields CDR1 SQVTM and CDR2 ANQGSEA. The V segment lost 7 bases and the J segment 8 bases; nucleotides outside the gene matches: 10. CDR3 length: 13 amino acids. CDR3 loop: CSGAGTGAGGYTF. CDR3 DNA sequence: TGCAGCGGTGCCGGGACAGGGGCGGGCGGCTACACCTTC. Filled out from reference TRBV29-1 and TRBJ1-2, the complete variable domain reads SAVISQKPSRDICQRGTSLTIQCQVDSQVTMMFWYRQQPGQSLTLIATANQGSEATYESGFVIDKFPISRPNLTFSTLTVSNMSPEDSSIYLCSGAGTGAGGYTFGSGTRLTVV.

The CDR3 nucleotides read TGTGCCAGCAGTGAAGCGATCTACAATGAGCAGTTCTTC. It specifies CASSEAIYNEQFF. V is TRBV2 and J is TRBJ2-1; D is unresolved. Trimming took off 0 bases at V and 3 bases at J, with 3 bases between the two ends. Germline CDR1 SNHLY, CDR2 FYNNEI. This CDR3 is built from 13 residues. Full variable domain (remainder filled in from reference TRBV2 and TRBJ2-1): EPEVTQTPSHQVTQMGQEVILRCVPISNHLYFYWYRQILGQKVEFLVSFYNNEISEKSEIFDDQFSVERPDGSNFTLKIRSTKLEDSAMYFCASSEAIYNEQFFGPGTRLTVL.

This rearrangement joins TRBV7-6 to TRBJ2-1, with 7 bases that match TRBD2. Germline V gene sequence: CDR1 SGHVS, CDR2 FNYEAQ. The junction had 2 bases not matched to a gene; V was cut back by 3 bases and J by 9 bases. CDR3 length equals 12 residues. CDR3 in amino acids: CASSLWGGEQFF. The CDR3 DNA reads TGTGCCAGCAGCTTGTGGGGGGGTGAGCAGTTCTTC.

The rearrangement joins TRBV5-1 to TRBJ1-5; 7 nucleotides align to TRBD1. The CDR3 consists of 14 residues. The ends lost 3 bases at V and 4 bases at J; junction bases unmatched: 4. Germline-derived CDR1 and CDR2 are SGHRS and YFSETQ. For the CDR3, the DNA is TGCGCCAGCAGCTGGGGGGACAGTAATCAGCCCCAGCATTTT. Protein sequence: CASSWGDSNQPQHF.

The CDR3 spells CASSLAESYEQYF. The CDR3 DNA reads as TGTGCCAGCAGCTTGGCGGAGTCCTACGAGCAGTACTTC. V usage is TRBV5-8 and J usage is TRBJ2-7, with D uncertain. Germline lookup yields CDR1 SGHTS and CDR2 YDEGEE. The V gene lost 0 bases and the J gene lost 1 base, with 5 bases spanning the gap. CDR3 length: 13 residues.

The chain recombines TRBV27 with TRBJ2-1; 13 bases fit TRBD2. CDR1 is MNHEY, CDR2 SMNVEV, per germline (reference sequence). This CDR3 contains 15 residues. The ends lost 5 bases at V and 9 bases at J; junction bases unmatched: 7. CDR3 amino acids: CASSPRTSGSAEQFF. The CDR3 region has the DNA TGTGCCAGCAGTCCCCGGACTAGCGGGAGCGCTGAGCAGTTCTTC.

V and J are TRBV27 and TRBJ2-3; D is uncertain. Trimming cost V 4 bases and J 2 bases, with 7 bases left between them. The germline CDR1 and CDR2 sequences are MNHEY and SMNVEV (reference sequence). There are 13 residues in the CDR3. The CDR3 region is CASSSKFTDTQYF. CDR3 bases: TGTGCCAGCAGTTCCAAGTTCACAGATACGCAGTATTTT.

With regard to this clone: The same CDR3 is also encoded by other DNA sequences in this sample. J is TRBJ2-2 and V is TRBV7-3; D gene ambiguous. Per germline, CDR1 SGHTA and CDR2 FQGTGA. There are 14 residues in the CDR3. V was shortened by 2 bases and J by 1 base, with 5 bases between the two germline ends. Here the CDR3 reads CASSLLGNTGELFF. As DNA, the CDR3 is TGTGCCAGCAGCTTATTGGGGAACACCGGGGAGCTGTTTTTT.

The chain employs TRBV10-3 and TRBJ2-2; a weak D match, TRBD1 (6 bases). V lost 6 bases and J lost 6, with 8 bases in between. The CDR3 consists of 12 residues. Looked up from germline, CDR1 is ENHRY and CDR2 is SYGVKD. CDR3 DNA sequence: TGTGCCATCAGGAAGGGGGCCGGGGAGCTGTTTTTT. Its protein product is CAIRKGAGELFF.

Notes on this clone: An end of the junction differs from the germline gene, which may be a read error. The chain joins TRBV6-5 to TRBJ2-1; no firm D call. The CDR3 extends over 15 amino acids. The germline V gene encodes CDR1 MNHEY and CDR2 SVGAGI. CDR3 sequence reads: CASSYLTSSHNEQFF. The CDR3 region has the DNA TGTGCCAGCAGTTACTTAACCAGCTCCCACAATGAGCAGTTCTTC.

The chain combines TRBV6-1 with TRBJ2-2; D not certain. V was clipped by 8 bases and J by 4 bases, with 8 bases between them. Germline V gene sequence: CDR1 MNHNS, CDR2 SASEGT. This CDR3 contains 12 residues. The CDR3: CASPEFTGELFF. In DNA form, the CDR3 reads TGTGCCAGCCCGGAATTCACCGGGGAGCTGTTTTTT.